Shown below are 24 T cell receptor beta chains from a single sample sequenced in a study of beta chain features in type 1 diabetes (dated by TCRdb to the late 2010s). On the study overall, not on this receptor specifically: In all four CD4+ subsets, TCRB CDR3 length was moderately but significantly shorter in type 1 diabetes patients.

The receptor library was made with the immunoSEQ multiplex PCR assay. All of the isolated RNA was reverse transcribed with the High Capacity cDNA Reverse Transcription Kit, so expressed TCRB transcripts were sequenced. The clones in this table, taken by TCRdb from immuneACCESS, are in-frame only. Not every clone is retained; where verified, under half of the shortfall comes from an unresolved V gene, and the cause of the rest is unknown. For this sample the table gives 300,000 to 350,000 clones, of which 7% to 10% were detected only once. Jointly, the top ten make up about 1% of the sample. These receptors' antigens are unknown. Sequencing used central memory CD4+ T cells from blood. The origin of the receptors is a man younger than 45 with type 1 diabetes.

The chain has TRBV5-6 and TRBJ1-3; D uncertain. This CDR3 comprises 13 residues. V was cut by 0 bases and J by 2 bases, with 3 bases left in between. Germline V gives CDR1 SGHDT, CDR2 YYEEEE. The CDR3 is CASSLEAGNTIYF. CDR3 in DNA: TGTGCCAGCAGCTTGGAAGCTGGAAACACCATATATTTT.

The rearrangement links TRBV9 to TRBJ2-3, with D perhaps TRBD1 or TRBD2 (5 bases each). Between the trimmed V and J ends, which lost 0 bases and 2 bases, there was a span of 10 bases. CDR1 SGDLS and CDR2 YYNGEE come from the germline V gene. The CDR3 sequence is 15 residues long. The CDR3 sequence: CASSVVGDPTDTQYF. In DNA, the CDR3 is TGTGCCAGCAGCGTAGTAGGGGACCCCACAGATACGCAGTATTTT. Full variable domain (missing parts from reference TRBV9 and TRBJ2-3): DSGVTQTPKHLITATGQRVTLRCSPRSGDLSVYWYQQSLDQGLQFLIQYYNGEERAKGNILERFSAQQFPDLHSELNLSSLELGDSALYFCASSVVGDPTDTQYFGPGTRLTVL.

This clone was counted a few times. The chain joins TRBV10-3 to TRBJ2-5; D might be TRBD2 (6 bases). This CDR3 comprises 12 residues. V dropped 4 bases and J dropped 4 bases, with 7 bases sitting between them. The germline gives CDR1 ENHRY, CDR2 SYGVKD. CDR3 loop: CAISAGRETQYF. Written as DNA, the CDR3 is TGTGCCATCAGTGCCGGGAGAGAGACCCAGTACTTC.

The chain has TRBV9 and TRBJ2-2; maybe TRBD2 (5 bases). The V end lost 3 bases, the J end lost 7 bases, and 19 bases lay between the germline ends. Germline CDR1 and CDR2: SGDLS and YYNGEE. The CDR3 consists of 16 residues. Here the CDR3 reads CASSDAATMIYGELFF. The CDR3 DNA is TGTGCCAGCAGCGACGCCGCGACTATGATTTACGGGGAGCTGTTTTTT.

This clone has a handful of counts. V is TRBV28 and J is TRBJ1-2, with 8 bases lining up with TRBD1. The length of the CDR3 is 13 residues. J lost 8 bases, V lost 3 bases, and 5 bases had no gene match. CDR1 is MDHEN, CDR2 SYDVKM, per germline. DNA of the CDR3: TGTGCCAGCAGTTTTTCAGGGGGCAGCGGCTACACCTTC. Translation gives CASSFSGGSGYTF.

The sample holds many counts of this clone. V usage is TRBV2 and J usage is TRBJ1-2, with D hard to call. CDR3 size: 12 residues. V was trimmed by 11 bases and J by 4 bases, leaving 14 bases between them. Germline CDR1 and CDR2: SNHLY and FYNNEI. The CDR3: CAFWADPYGYTF. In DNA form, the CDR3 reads TGTGCCTTCTGGGCAGATCCCTATGGCTACACCTTC. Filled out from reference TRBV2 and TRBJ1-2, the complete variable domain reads EPEVTQTPSHQVTQMGQEVILRCVPISNHLYFYWYRQILGQKVEFLVSFYNNEISEKSEIFDDQFSVERPDGSNFTLKIRSTKLEDSAMYFCAFWADPYGYTFGSGTRLTVV.

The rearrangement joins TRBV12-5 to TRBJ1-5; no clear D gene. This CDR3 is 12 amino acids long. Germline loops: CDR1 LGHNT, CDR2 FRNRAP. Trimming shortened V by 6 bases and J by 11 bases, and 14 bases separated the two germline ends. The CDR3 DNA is TGTGCTAGTGGCCTCGGGGAGGGTGCCCAGCATTTT. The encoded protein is CASGLGEGAQHF.

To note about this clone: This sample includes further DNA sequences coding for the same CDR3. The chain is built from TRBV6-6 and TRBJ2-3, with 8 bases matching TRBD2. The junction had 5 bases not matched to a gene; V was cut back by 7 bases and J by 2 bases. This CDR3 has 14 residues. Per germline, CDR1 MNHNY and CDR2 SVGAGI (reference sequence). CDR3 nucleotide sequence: TGTGCCAGCACCTTAGCGGGAACCACAGATACGCAGTATTTT. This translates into CASTLAGTTDTQYF.

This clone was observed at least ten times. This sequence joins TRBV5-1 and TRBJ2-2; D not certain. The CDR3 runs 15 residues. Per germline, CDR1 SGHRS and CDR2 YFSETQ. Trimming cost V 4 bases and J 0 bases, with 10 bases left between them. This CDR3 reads CASSADDANTGELFF. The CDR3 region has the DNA TGCGCCAGCAGCGCCGACGACGCGAACACCGGGGAGCTGTTTTTT.

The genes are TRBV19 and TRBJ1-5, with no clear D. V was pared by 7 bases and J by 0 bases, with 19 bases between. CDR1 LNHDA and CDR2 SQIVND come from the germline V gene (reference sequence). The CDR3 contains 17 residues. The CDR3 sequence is CASTGGSPSYSNQPQHF. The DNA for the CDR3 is TGTGCCAGTACGGGCGGATCGCCCTCCTATAGCAATCAGCCCCAGCATTTT.

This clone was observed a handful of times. CDR3 DNA: TGTGCCAGCTGGTCGGGTAGCACAGATACGCAGTATTTT. Translation: CASWSGSTDTQYF. The chain has TRBV6-1 and TRBJ2-3, with D uncertain. The CDR3 sequence is 13 residues long. Germline CDR1 and CDR2: MNHNS and SASEGT. Trimming removed 8 bases from V and 0 bases from J, with 9 bases in between.

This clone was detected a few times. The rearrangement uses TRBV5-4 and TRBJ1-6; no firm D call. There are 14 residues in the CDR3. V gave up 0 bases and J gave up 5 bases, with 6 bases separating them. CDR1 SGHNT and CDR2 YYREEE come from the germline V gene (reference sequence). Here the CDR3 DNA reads TGTGCCAGCAGCTTGGGGGCGGATAATTCACCCCTCCACTTT. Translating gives CASSLGADNSPLHF.

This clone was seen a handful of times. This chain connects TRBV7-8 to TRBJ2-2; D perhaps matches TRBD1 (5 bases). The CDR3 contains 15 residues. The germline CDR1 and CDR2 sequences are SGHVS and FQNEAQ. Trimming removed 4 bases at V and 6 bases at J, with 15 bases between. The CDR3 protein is CASSSQGSVPGELFF. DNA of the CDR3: TGTGCCAGCAGCTCCCAGGGCAGCGTCCCCGGGGAGCTGTTTTTT. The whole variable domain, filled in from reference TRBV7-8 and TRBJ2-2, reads GAGVSQSPRYKVAKRGQDVALRCDPISGHVSLFWYQQALGQGPEFLTYFQNEAQLDKSGLPSDRFFAERPEGSVSTLKIQRTQQEDSAVYLCASSSQGSVPGELFFGEGSRLTVL.

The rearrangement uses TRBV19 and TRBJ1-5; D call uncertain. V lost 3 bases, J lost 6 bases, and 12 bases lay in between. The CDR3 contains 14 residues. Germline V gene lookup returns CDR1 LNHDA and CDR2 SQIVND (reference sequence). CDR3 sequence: CASSMGTAGQPQHF. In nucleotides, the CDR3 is TGTGCCAGTAGTATGGGAACAGCAGGTCAGCCCCAGCATTTT.

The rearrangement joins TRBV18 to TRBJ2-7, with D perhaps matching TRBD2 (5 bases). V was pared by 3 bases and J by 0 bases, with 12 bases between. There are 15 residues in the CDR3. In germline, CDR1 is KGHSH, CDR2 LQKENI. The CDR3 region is CASSPLSGLSYEQYF. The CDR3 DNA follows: TGTGCCAGCTCACCTTTATCAGGACTCTCCTACGAGCAGTACTTC.

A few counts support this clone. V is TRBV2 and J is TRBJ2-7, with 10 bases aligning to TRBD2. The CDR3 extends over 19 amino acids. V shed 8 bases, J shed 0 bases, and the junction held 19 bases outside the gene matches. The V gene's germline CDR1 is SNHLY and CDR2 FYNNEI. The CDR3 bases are TGTGCCAGCGACCTTGTGCCTCCTAGCGGGGGCCAGAGCTCCTACGAGCAGTACTTC. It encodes CASDLVPPSGGQSSYEQYF.

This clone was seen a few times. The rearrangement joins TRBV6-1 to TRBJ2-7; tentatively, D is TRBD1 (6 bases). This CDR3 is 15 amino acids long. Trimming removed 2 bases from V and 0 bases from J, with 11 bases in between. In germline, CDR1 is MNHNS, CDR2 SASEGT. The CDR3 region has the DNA TGTGCCAGCAGTGAACAAAGGGGGACCTCCTACGAGCAGTACTTC. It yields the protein CASSEQRGTSYEQYF.

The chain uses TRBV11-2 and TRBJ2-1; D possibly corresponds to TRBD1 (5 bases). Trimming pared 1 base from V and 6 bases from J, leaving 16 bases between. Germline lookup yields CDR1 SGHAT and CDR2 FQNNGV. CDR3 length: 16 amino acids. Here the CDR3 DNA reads TGTGCCAGCAGCTTAGTGGGGCCTTTTATCCCCAATGAGCAGTTCTTC. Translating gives CASSLVGPFIPNEQFF.

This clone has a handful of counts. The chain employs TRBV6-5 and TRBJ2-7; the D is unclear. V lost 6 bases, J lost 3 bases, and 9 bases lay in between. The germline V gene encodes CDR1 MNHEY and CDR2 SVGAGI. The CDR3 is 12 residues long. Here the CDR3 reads CASRTTFYEQYF. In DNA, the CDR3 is TGTGCCAGCAGGACAACATTCTACGAGCAGTACTTC.

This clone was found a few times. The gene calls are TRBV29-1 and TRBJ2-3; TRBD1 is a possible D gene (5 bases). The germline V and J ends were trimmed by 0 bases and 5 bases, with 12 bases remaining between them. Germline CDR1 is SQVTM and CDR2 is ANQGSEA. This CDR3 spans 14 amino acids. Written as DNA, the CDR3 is TGCAGCGTTGAAGAGGGCAGGGAAATAGATACGCAGTATTTT. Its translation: CSVEEGREIDTQYF.

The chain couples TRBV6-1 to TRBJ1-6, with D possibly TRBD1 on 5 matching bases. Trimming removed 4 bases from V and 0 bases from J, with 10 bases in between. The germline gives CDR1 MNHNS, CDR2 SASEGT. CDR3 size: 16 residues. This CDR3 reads CASSGGVSSYNSPLHF. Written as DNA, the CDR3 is TGTGCCAGCAGTGGAGGGGTCAGCTCCTATAATTCACCCCTCCACTTT.

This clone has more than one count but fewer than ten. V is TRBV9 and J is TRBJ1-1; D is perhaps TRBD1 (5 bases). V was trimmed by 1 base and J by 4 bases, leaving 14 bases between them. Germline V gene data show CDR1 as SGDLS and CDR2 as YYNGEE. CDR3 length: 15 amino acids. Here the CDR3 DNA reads TGTGCCAGCAGCGTACGGGACGTGGGTACCACTGAAGCTTTCTTT. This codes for CASSVRDVGTTEAFF.

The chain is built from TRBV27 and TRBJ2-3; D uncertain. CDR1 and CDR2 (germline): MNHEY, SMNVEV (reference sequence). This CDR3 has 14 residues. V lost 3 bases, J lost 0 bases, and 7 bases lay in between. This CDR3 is CASSFQVSTDTQYF. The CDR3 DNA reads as TGTGCCAGCAGTTTTCAGGTTAGCACAGATACGCAGTATTTT.

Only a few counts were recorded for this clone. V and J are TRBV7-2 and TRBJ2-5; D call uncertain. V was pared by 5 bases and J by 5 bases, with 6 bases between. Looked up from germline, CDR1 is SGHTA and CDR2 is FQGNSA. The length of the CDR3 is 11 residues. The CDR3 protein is CASSTAETQYF. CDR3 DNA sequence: TGTGCCAGCAGCACGGCCGAGACCCAGTACTTC.